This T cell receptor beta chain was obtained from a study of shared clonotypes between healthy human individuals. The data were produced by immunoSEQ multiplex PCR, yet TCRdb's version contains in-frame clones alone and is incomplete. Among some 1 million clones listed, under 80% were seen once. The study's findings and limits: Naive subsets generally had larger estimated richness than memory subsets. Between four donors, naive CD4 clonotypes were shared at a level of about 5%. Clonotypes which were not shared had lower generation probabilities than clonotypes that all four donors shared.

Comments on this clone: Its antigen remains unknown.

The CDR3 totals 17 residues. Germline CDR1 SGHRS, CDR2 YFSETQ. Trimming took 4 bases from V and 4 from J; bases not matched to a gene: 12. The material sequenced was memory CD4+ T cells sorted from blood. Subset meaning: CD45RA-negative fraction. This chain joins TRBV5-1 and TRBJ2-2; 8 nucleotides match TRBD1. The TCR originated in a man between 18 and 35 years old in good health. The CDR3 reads CASSLLGQGRSTGELFF. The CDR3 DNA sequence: TGCGCCAGCAGCCTTCTTGGACAGGGTCGGTCCACCGGGGAGCTGTTTTTT.